One and the same sample provided the 10 T cell receptor beta chains below, sequenced in a study of cytomegalovirus exposure and HLA in healthy donors. Produced via immunoSEQ multiplex PCR; TCRdb's table is partial and in-frame only. The sample holds about 110,000 clones, approximately 94% seen once. The source material was PBMCs. The receptors originated from a woman younger than 30 in good health and CMV-seronegative.

The chain couples TRBV2 to TRBJ1-6; maybe TRBD1 (5 bases). Germline assignment: CDR1 SNHLY and CDR2 FYNNEI. The CDR3 covers 15 residues. Trimming cost V 7 bases and J 10 bases, with 20 bases left between them. The CDR3 loop reads CASKRGSDRGSPLHF. CDR3 bases: TGTGCCAGCAAGCGGGGATCGGATAGGGGATCACCCCTCCACTTT.

V gene TRBV5-1 combines with J gene TRBJ2-3; 12 bases line up with TRBD2. V shed 0 bases and J 5 bases; nucleotides not matched to a gene: 7. CDR3 length: 17 residues. Germline V gene lookup returns CDR1 SGHRS and CDR2 YFSETQ. CDR3 sequence: CASSLVPSGGAGDTQYF. DNA for the CDR3: TGCGCCAGCAGCTTGGTTCCTAGCGGGGGGGCCGGAGATACGCAGTATTTT.

This clone appeared once. The chain is built from TRBV7-9 and TRBJ2-1; D remains ambiguous. Trimming removed 5 bases at V and 6 bases at J, with 8 bases between. Germline-derived CDR1 and CDR2 are SEHNR and FQNEAQ (reference sequence). CDR3 length: 12 residues. Here the CDR3 reads CASSRDSNEQFF. The CDR3 DNA follows: TGTGCCAGCAGCCGAGACTCCAATGAGCAGTTCTTC.

V usage is TRBV7-2 and J usage is TRBJ2-5, with TRBD2 identical over 7 bases. The CDR3 is 15 amino acids. J lost 4 bases, V lost 5 bases, and 10 bases had no gene match. CDR1 is SGHTA, CDR2 FQGNSA, per germline. Here the CDR3 DNA reads TGTGCCAGCAGCCCTCCGGGCGGGGGTGTAGAGACCCAGTACTTC. Translating gives CASSPPGGGVETQYF.

The chain employs TRBV7-2 and TRBJ2-7, with 9 bases lining up with TRBD2. The germline gives CDR1 SGHTA, CDR2 FQGNSA. This CDR3 is 18 amino acids long. Trimming at V came to 1 base and at J to 6 bases, leaving 16 bases not matched to a gene. The CDR3, as DNA: TGTGCCAGCAGCTTAGGGGCTAGCGGGGCGATACCGGTAGGCGAGCAGTACTTC. As protein: CASSLGASGAIPVGEQYF.

The V and J genes are TRBV28 and TRBJ1-1; 10 bases align to TRBD1. J was trimmed by 2 bases and V by 8 bases; bases with no gene match: 11. The germline V gene encodes CDR1 MDHEN and CDR2 SYDVKM. CDR3 length: 16 amino acids. The CDR3 reads CASRPTDRGGNTEAFF. Written as DNA, the CDR3 is TGTGCCAGCCGACCGACGGACAGGGGGGGAAACACTGAAGCTTTCTTT.

The J gene is TRBJ2-2, the V gene TRBV5-1; D call uncertain. The CDR3 sequence is 15 residues long. V was trimmed by 6 bases and J by 0 bases, leaving 12 bases between them. Looked up from germline, CDR1 is SGHRS and CDR2 is YFSETQ. CDR3 nucleotides: TGCGCCAGCAAAAGCGAACCGGCGAACACCGGGGAGCTGTTTTTT. Its protein is CASKSEPANTGELFF. The entire variable domain, with the rest obtained from reference TRBV5-1 and TRBJ2-2, is as follows: KAGVTQTPRYLIKTRGQQVTLSCSPISGHRSVSWYQQTPGQGLQFLFEYFSETQRNKGNFPGRFSGRQFSNSRSEMNVSTLELGDSALYLCASKSEPANTGELFFGEGSRLTVL.

The gene calls are TRBV9 and TRBJ1-2, with TRBD1 matching over 11 bases. V gave up 3 bases and J gave up 2 bases; unmatched junction bases: 12. The CDR3 contains 18 residues. Germline loops: CDR1 SGDLS, CDR2 YYNGEE. The DNA of the CDR3 is TGTGCCAGCAGCGCGGGGACAGGGGGTACTATTGAGAACTATGGCTACACCTTC. Amino acids: CASSAGTGGTIENYGYTF. Using reference TRBV9 and TRBJ1-2 for the parts outside the CDR3, the full variable domain is DSGVTQTPKHLITATGQRVTLRCSPRSGDLSVYWYQQSLDQGLQFLIQYYNGEERAKGNILERFSAQQFPDLHSELNLSSLELGDSALYFCASSAGTGGTIENYGYTFGSGTRLTVV.

V usage is TRBV7-9 and J usage is TRBJ1-5, with 7 bases identical to TRBD1. The V segment lost 5 bases and the J segment 0 bases; nucleotides outside the gene matches: 7. The CDR3 covers 16 residues. Per germline, CDR1 SEHNR and CDR2 FQNEAQ (reference sequence). CDR3 bases: TGTGCCAGCAGCCCACAGGGGATAGATAGCAATCAGCCCCAGCATTTT. This sequence encodes CASSPQGIDSNQPQHF.

The rearrangement joins TRBV6-1 to TRBJ1-5; D is unresolved. V lost 1 base to trimming and J lost 6 bases, with 4 bases between them. The CDR3 loop spans 12 amino acids. The V gene's germline CDR1 is MNHNS and CDR2 SASEGT. As DNA, the CDR3 is TGTGCCAGCAGTGAAGTAATTCAGCCCCAGCATTTT. Its translation: CASSEVIQPQHF.